Listed here are 17 T cell receptor beta chains from one sample, sequenced in a study of T cell responses to AZD1222 COVID-19 vaccine. The protocol was immunoSEQ multiplex PCR, while the TCRdb copy is restricted to in-frame clones and leaves out a portion. The sample has some 100,000 clones, 85% to 90% seen once. This sample comprised peripheral blood, obtained on day 0 of AZD1222 vaccination. The source of these receptors is an adult in good health.

The chain is built from TRBV7-9 and TRBJ2-7; D is uncertain. CDR1 is SEHNR and CDR2 is FQNEAQ in the germline V gene (reference sequence). Trimming shortened V by 4 bases and J by 9 bases, and 16 bases separated the two germline ends. This CDR3 has 13 amino acids. The CDR3 loop reads CASSSPGLIGQYF. The CDR3 coding sequence is TGTGCCAGCAGCTCCCCAGGTCTTATCGGGCAGTACTTC.

V usage is TRBV11-3 and J usage is TRBJ1-6, with D possibly matching TRBD1 (5 bases). This CDR3 is built from 16 residues. Per the germline V gene, CDR1 is SGHNT and CDR2 is YENEEA. Trimming stripped 5 bases from V and 5 bases from J, with 16 bases between. CDR3 coding DNA: TGTGCCAGCAGCCCTCTGGGGGAAAAGGATAATTCACCCCTCCACTTT. Translation: CASSPLGEKDNSPLHF.

The chain combines TRBV28 with TRBJ2-5; D ambiguous. Germline CDR1 MDHEN, CDR2 SYDVKM. V was shortened by 2 bases and J by 5 bases, with 6 bases between the two germline ends. The CDR3 spans 12 residues. The CDR3 protein is CASSLAKETQYF. The DNA of the CDR3 is TGTGCCAGCAGTTTAGCGAAGGAGACCCAGTACTTC.

The CDR3 here is CASSTLGGAGNTIYF. CDR3 in DNA: TGCGCCAGCAGCACCCTCGGGGGGGCTGGAAACACCATATATTTT. The V and J genes are TRBV5-1 and TRBJ1-3, with D perhaps TRBD1 (5 bases). This CDR3 region has 15 residues. The ends were cut back, 4 bases at V and 2 bases at J, with 13 bases in the middle. Germline V gene data show CDR1 as SGHRS and CDR2 as YFSETQ. Looking up the rest from reference TRBV5-1 and TRBJ1-3 gives the full variable domain: KAGVTQTPRYLIKTRGQQVTLSCSPISGHRSVSWYQQTPGQGLQFLFEYFSETQRNKGNFPGRFSGRQFSNSRSEMNVSTLELGDSALYLCASSTLGGAGNTIYFGEGSWLTVV.

The rearrangement uses TRBV19 and TRBJ1-2; unclear D gene. The CDR3 loop spans 14 amino acids. V gave up 2 bases and J gave up 4 bases, with 11 bases separating them. The germline V gene has CDR1 LNHDA and CDR2 SQIVND (reference sequence). As DNA, the CDR3 is TGTGCCAGTAGTATACGCGGGGAGTCCTATGGCTACACCTTC. It yields the protein CASSIRGESYGYTF.

The chain couples TRBV12-3 or TRBV12-4 to TRBJ2-5; no reliable D call. Between the trimmed V and J ends, which lost 4 bases and 0 bases, there was a span of 0 bases. The CDR3 totals 11 residues. This CDR3 is CASSYQETQYF. The CDR3 DNA reads TGTGCCAGCAGTTACCAAGAGACCCAGTACTTC.

This clone was detected ten times or more. The rearrangement uses TRBV28 and TRBJ2-1, with TRBD1 matching over 9 bases. Germline-derived CDR1 and CDR2 are MDHEN and SYDVKM. The CDR3 is 17 amino acids. The trim removed 6 bases at V and 9 bases at J, leaving 18 bases unmatched. CDR3 coding DNA: TGTGCCAGCAGCCCGAGATCCGGGACAGGGATCTTAGGTGAGCAGTTCTTC. This translates into CASSPRSGTGILGEQFF.

This clone was found a few times. The gene calls are TRBV10-1 and TRBJ2-3; 8 nucleotides agree with TRBD2. Germline CDR1 WNHNN, CDR2 SYGVQD (reference sequence). This CDR3 is 17 amino acids long. J lost 5 bases, V lost 7 bases, and 17 bases had no gene match. CDR3 in amino acids: CASNVYSGLESGDTQYF. The CDR3 DNA reads TGCGCCAGCAACGTTTACTCGGGACTAGAGAGCGGAGATACGCAGTATTTT.

This chain uses TRBV5-1 with TRBJ1-1; no firm D call. From germline, CDR1 is SGHRS and CDR2 YFSETQ. With 5 bases removed from V and 0 bases from J, the gap between germline ends came to 8 bases. This CDR3 has 13 amino acids. CDR3 protein: CASRVDLNTEAFF. The CDR3 region has the DNA TGCGCCAGCAGGGTGGACCTGAACACTGAAGCTTTCTTT.

The chain joins TRBV21-1 to TRBJ2-3; TRBD2, the table's D call, lacks a check against the DNA. TRBV21-1 is designated a pseudogene. CDR3 size: 14 residues. The CDR3 DNA follows: TGTGCCAGCATGGAAAGGACGGGACTAGATACGCAGTATTTT. Translated, it gives CASMERTGLDTQYF.

The count of this clone is one. The gene calls are TRBV5-1 and TRBJ2-1; 7 nucleotides match TRBD1. The germline gives CDR1 SGHRS, CDR2 YFSETQ. The trim removed 2 bases at V and 2 bases at J, leaving 10 bases unmatched. CDR3 size: 17 residues. Here the CDR3 reads CASSFPLGGLTYNEQFF. CDR3 DNA sequence: TGCGCCAGCAGCTTTCCTCTAGGGGGCCTTACCTACAATGAGCAGTTCTTC.

This rearrangement joins TRBV5-1 to TRBJ2-1; the match to TRBD2 covers 13 bases. Germline trimming cut 1 base from V and 0 bases from J; bases unmatched to any gene: 10. This CDR3 spans 20 amino acids. Germline V lookup: CDR1 SGHRS, CDR2 YFSETQ. The CDR3 DNA reads as TGCGCCAGCAGCTTGAGTCCGGGACTAGCGGGACCTATCTCCTACAATGAGCAGTTCTTC. Translated: CASSLSPGLAGPISYNEQFF.

The rearrangement joins TRBV11-3 to TRBJ2-3, with D possibly being TRBD1 (5 bases). Trimming cost V 3 bases and J 2 bases, with 9 bases left between them. This CDR3 has 14 residues. CDR1 SGHNT and CDR2 YENEEA come from the germline V gene. CDR3 sequence reads: CASSFSGSTDTQYF. The CDR3 region has the DNA TGTGCCAGCAGCTTTTCAGGGTCCACAGATACGCAGTATTTT.

This clone has a single count. The chain joins TRBV11-3 to TRBJ1-1; TRBD1 agrees at 8 bases. Germline lookup yields CDR1 SGHNT and CDR2 YENEEA. V shed 5 bases, J shed 6 bases, and the junction held 11 bases outside the gene matches. This CDR3 spans 15 amino acids. The CDR3, as DNA: TGTGCCAGCAGCGGAAGCGGGACAGGATGGGCTGAAGCTTTCTTT. It yields the protein CASSGSGTGWAEAFF.

This clone was recorded only once. V gene TRBV2 combines with J gene TRBJ1-1, with D perhaps TRBD1 (5 bases). Germline V gene data show CDR1 as SNHLY and CDR2 as FYNNEI. This CDR3 is 11 amino acids long. Between the trimmed V and J ends, which lost 8 bases and 1 base, there was a span of 5 bases. CDR3 DNA: TGTGCCAGCGGGACGAACACTGAAGCTTTCTTT. This gives the protein CASGTNTEAFF. Full variable domain (remainder filled in from reference TRBV2 and TRBJ1-1): EPEVTQTPSHQVTQMGQEVILRCVPISNHLYFYWYRQILGQKVEFLVSFYNNEISEKSEIFDDQFSVERPDGSNFTLKIRSTKLEDSAMYFCASGTNTEAFFGQGTRLTVV.

V gene TRBV6-6 combines with J gene TRBJ1-2; D is unresolved. V lost 5 bases, J lost 0 bases, and 13 bases lay in between. The CDR3 spans 15 residues. Germline values: CDR1 MNHNY, CDR2 SVGAGI (reference sequence). The CDR3 loop is CASSLPTQANYGYTF. The CDR3 DNA sequence: TGTGCCAGCAGTCTGCCGACGCAAGCTAACTATGGCTACACCTTC.

The chain's CDR3 is CASGQGPNTEAFF. DNA of the CDR3: TGTGCCAGCGGACAGGGACCGAACACTGAAGCTTTCTTT. The genes are TRBV6-1 and TRBJ1-1; 8 positions agree with TRBD1. This CDR3 region has 13 residues. Trimming cost V 8 bases and J 1 base; bases outside gene matches: 3. Germline lookup yields CDR1 MNHNS and CDR2 SASEGT.